The clone carrying this T cell receptor beta chain has more than one count but fewer than ten. The antigen remains unidentified. TCRdb ran MiXCR on the reads and lists one entry per CDR3 protein. Altogether 630,000 or so distinct CDR3 sequences are present, about 24% being singletons, with the ten largest covering approximately 8%. The data belong to a study of T cell repertoires in cytomegalovirus infection. About the study: Through public TCR beta signatures, both CMV infection and matching HLA type were indicated.

Study-level results: Dominant in the ex vivo response were TCR beta clonotypes restricted by HLA-C and specific for CMV.

This sequence was found in a human donor in good health (CMV status not recorded). Some clones in this sample may be carry-over from other donors' samples. The sequencing sample was made of CD8+ T cells from PBMCs.

As DNA, the CDR3 is TGTGCCAGCAGTTCCCAGGGAATCGCCTACGAGCAGTACTTC. Its protein product is CASSSQGIAYEQYF. The chain recombines TRBV27 with TRBJ2-7; weak D call: TRBD1 (5 bases). CDR3 length: 14 residues. V was cut by 4 bases and J by 2 bases, with 12 bases left in between. CDR1 and CDR2 from the germline V gene are MNHEY and SMNVEV (reference sequence).